The sequence of this T cell receptor beta chain was determined in a study of cytomegalovirus exposure and HLA in healthy donors. Across the study: Sequencing of roughly 180 million T cells in an earlier analysis found around 100 million unique TCR beta sequences.

There are 19 residues in the CDR3. V lost 6 bases and J lost 5; bases outside the gene matches: 21. CDR1 and CDR2 from the germline V gene are SNHLY and FYNNEI. Study observations and caveats: For presence/absence analyses, sequencing depth was assumed to be roughly uniform across donors. The authors later linked a missense DCLRE1C variant to TCR beta V- and J-gene trimming. Earlier analysis yielded a pattern in which most TCR beta V segments were productive about 90% or about 30% of the time.

The primer mix had 60 Vbeta and 13 Jbeta primers. Generated by immunoSEQ multiplex PCR, the TCRdb table keeps only in-frame clones and is missing some. The sample has about 81,000 clones, about 87% seen once. A note on this clone: The antigen is not known.

The chain uses TRBV2 and TRBJ1-4; 7 positions agree with TRBD1. The receptor's source is a young man in good health and CMV-seronegative. The sequencing input was PBMCs. CDR3 protein: CASSIGARDSGTLNEKLFF. The CDR3 nucleotides read TGTGCCAGCAGCATAGGGGCCCGGGACAGTGGAACACTGAATGAAAAACTGTTTTTT.